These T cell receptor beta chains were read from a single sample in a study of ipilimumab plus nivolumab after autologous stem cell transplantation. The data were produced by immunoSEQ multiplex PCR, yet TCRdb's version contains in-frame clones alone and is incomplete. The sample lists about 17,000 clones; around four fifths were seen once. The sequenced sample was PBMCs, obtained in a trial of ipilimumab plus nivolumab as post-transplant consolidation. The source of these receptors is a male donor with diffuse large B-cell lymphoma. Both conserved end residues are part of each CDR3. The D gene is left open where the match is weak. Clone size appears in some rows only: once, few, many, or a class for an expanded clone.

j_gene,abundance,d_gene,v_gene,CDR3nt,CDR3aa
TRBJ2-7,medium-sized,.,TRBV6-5,TGTGCCAGCAGTTCGGAGATGGGATCCTACGAGCAGTACTTC,CASSSEMGSYEQYF
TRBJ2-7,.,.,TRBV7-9,TGTGCCAGCAGCTTAGGGGTTTGGACAGCCGCCTACGAGCAGTACTTC,CASSLGVWTAAYEQYF
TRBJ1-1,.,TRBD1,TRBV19,TGTGCCAGTAGTCTTACAGGGGATACCGAAGCTTTCTTT,CASSLTGDTEAFF
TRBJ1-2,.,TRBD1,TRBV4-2,TGTGCCAGCAGCCACCAGACAGGGAATGGCTACACCTTC,CASSHQTGNGYTF
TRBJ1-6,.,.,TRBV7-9,TGTGCCAGCAACCAGGGGCCCGAAAATTCACCCCTCCACTTT,CASNQGPENSPLHF
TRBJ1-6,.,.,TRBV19,TGTGCCAGTAACCCGGACGGGTCCTCGCCCCTCCACTTT,CASNPDGSSPLHF
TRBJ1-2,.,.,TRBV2,TGTGCCAGCAGTGAGTTGGGTACCTATGGCTACACCTTC,CASSELGTYGYTF
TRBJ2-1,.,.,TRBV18,TGTGCCAGCTCACCAATAACGGTTAGATTCAATGAGCAGTTCTTC,CASSPITVRFNEQFF
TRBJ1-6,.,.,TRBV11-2,TGTGCCAGCAGATTAAGCAGGGTGCCTTCACCCCTCCACTTT,CASRLSRVPSPLHF
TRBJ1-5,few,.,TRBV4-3,TGCGCCAGCAGCCAAGATCACGGGGTTAACTATCAGCCCCAGCATTTT,CASSQDHGVNYQPQHF
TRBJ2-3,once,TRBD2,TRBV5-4,TGTGCCACGCGACTCGGAGTAGCGGGGGGCACAGATACGCAGTATTTT,CATRLGVAGGTDTQYF
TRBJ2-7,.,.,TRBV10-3,TGTGCCATCAGGGGGGGCTCTGGATACGAGCAGTACTTC,CAIRGGSGYEQYF
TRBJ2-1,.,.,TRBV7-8,TGTGCCAGCAGCTTAAGGGACCCCGGGGGCTCCTACAATGAGCAGTTCTTC,CASSLRDPGGSYNEQFF
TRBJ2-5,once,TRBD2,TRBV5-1,TGCGCCAGCAGCGGCCGACTAGCGGGGGGTCAAGAGACCCAGTACTTC,CASSGRLAGGQETQYF
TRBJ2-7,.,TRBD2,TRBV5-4,TGTGCCAGCAGCTTGGGCGGGGGAATATACGAGCAGTACTTC,CASSLGGGIYEQYF
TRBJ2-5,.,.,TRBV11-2,TGTGCCAGCAGCTACGTCGGGGCGTACCAAGAGACCCAGTACTTC,CASSYVGAYQETQYF
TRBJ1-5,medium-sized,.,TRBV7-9,TGTGCCAGCAGCTTAGGTACGCAGCCCCAGCATTTT,CASSLGTQPQHF
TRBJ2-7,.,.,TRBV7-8,TGTGCCAGCAGCCCAAACGGGGGTTACGAGCAGTACTTC,CASSPNGGYEQYF
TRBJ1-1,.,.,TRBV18,TGTGCCACTCGGAGGGGGGCAGAGATGAACACTGAAGCTTTCTTT,CATRRGAEMNTEAFF
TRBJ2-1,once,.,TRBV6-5,TGTGCCAGCAGGAAAGGGGGTGAGCAGTTCTTC,CASRKGGEQFF
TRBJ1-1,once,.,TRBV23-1,TGCGCCAGCAGTCAATCTATACTGGGTTGTCTGGATCCACAATGGAACACTGAAGCTTTCTTT,CASSQSILGCLDPQWNTEAFF
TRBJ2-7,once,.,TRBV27,TGTGCCAGCAGTTTATCGGGGTACGAGCAGTACTTC,CASSLSGYEQYF
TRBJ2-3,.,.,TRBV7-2,TGTGCCAGCAGCTCTCACACAGATACGCAGTATTTT,CASSSHTDTQYF
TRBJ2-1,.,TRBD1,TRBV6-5,TGTGCCAGCAGTCCGAAAAGGACAGGGGGCAATGAGCAGTTCTTC,CASSPKRTGGNEQFF
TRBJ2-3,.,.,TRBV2,TGTGCCAGCAGTGAAGCAGGTGTGCGAGATACGCAGTATTTT,CASSEAGVRDTQYF
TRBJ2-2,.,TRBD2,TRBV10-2,TGCGCCAGCAGTGGGGTAGCGGGGGGACCCTCGAACACCGGGGAGCTGTTTTTT,CASSGVAGGPSNTGELFF
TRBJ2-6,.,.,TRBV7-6,TGTGCCAGCAGCTTAGAGCCTGGGGCCAACGTCCTGACTTTC,CASSLEPGANVLTF
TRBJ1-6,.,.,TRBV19,TGTGCCAGTAGGAACTCTAGGGGGACTTCACCCCTCCACTTT,CASRNSRGTSPLHF
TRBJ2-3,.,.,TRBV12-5,TGTGCTAGTGGTTCCTCTCCGGAGGATACGCAGTATTTT,CASGSSPEDTQYF
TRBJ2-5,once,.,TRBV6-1,TGTGCCACTAGGACATTCCAAGAGACCCAGTACTTC,CATRTFQETQYF
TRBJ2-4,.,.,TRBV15,TGTGCCACCATCAAAGGGCCAGAAATAGCCAAAAACATTCAGTACTTC,CATIKGPEIAKNIQYF
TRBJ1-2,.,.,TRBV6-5,TGTGCCAGCGGAGGGATGCGGGGCTACACCTTC,CASGGMRGYTF
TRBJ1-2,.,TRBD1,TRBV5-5,TGTGCCAGCAGCGTGGCAGGGGGCAGCGATGGCTACACCTTC,CASSVAGGSDGYTF
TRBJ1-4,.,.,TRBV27,TGTGCCAGTGCCCCTGGGGGGGACGAAAAACTGTTTTTT,CASAPGGDEKLFF
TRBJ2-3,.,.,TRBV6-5,TGTGCCACCACCGGGGATGCAGATACGCAGTATTTT,CATTGDADTQYF
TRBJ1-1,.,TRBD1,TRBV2,TGTGCCAGCAGTGTAGGGGGAACTACAGGGGCGGAAGCTTTCTTT,CASSVGGTTGAEAFF
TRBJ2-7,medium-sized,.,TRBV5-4,TGTGCCAGCAGCTTGGGTGGGGGGATCTACGAGCAGTACTTC,CASSLGGGIYEQYF
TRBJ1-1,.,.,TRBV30,TGTGCCTGGACACAAAGGAACACTGAAGCTTTCTTT,CAWTQRNTEAFF
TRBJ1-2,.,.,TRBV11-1,TGTGCCAGCAGCTTCCCCCCAGCCGGGGGCTACACCTTC,CASSFPPAGGYTF
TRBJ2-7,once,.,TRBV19,TGTGCCAGTAATGCAAGGACCCAAGGGGGCTACGAGCAGTACTTC,CASNARTQGGYEQYF
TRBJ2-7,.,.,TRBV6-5,TGTGCCAGCAGCAGGGCCCACGAGCAGTACTTC,CASSRAHEQYF
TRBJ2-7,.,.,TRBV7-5,TGTGCCAGCAGCTTATTGGGGGGCGAGGACGAGCAGTACTTC,CASSLLGGEDEQYF
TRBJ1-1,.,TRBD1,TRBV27,TGTGCCAGCAGCGATCCCAGGGGGCTCTCTGAAGCTTTCTTT,CASSDPRGLSEAFF
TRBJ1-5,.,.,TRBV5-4,TGTGCCAGCAGTCAGGGAATCAATCAGCCCCAGCATTTT,CASSQGINQPQHF
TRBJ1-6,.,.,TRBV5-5,TGTGCCAGCAGCTTGAACCCGGTGGATTCACCCCTCCACTTT,CASSLNPVDSPLHF
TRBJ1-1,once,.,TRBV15,TGTGCCACCAGCAGAGACCCGGGACGTGAAGCTTTCTTT,CATSRDPGREAFF
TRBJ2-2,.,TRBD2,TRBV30,TGTGCCGGTAGTAGCGGGGCACTCACCGGGGAGCTGTTTTTT,CAGSSGALTGELFF
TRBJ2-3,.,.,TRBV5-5,TGTGCCAGCAGCTTGGATCGGGGTACAGATACGCAGTATTTT,CASSLDRGTDTQYF
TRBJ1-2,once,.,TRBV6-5,TGTGCCACCCGGACAGATTCTAACTATGGCTACACCTTC,CATRTDSNYGYTF
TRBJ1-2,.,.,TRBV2,TGTGCCAGCAGGGGGACACGTGGCTACACCTTC,CASRGTRGYTF
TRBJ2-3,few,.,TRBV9,TGTGCCAGCAGCGTAGCTATGCTGCCAGATACGCAGTATTTT,CASSVAMLPDTQYF
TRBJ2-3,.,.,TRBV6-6,TGTGCCAGCAGTTACTCCAGAAAGACAGATACGCAGTATTTT,CASSYSRKTDTQYF
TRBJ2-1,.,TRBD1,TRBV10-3,TGTGCCATCAGTGAGTTTCCGGGACAGGAGAACAATGAGCAGTTCTTC,CAISEFPGQENNEQFF
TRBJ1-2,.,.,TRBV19,TGTGCCAGTAGTAGATTCATTGAGGGGACGGGCGGCTACACCTTC,CASSRFIEGTGGYTF
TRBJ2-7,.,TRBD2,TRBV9,TGTGCCAGCAGCGTAGGGTGGAGCGGGGGGGCCGTCGAGCAGTACTTC,CASSVGWSGGAVEQYF
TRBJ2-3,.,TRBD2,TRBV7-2,TGTGCCAGCAGGCAGGGGGTAGCGGGGGCGAAAGATACGCAGTATTTT,CASRQGVAGAKDTQYF
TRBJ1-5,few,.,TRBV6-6,TGTGCCAGCAGTTCCCGAACAGGGAATCAGCCCCAGCATTTT,CASSSRTGNQPQHF
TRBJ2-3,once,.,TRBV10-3,TGTGCCATCAGTGAGTCACAGGGAGCACCAGATACGCAGTATTTT,CAISESQGAPDTQYF
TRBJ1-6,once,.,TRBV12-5,TGTGCTAGTGGCCTGGGACGGGAAAATTCACCCCTCCACTTT,CASGLGRENSPLHF